This T cell receptor (beta chain) was recorded in a study of CD8 T cells in acute hepatitis C reinfection. A remark on this clone: The target antigen is unknown.

Clones were sequenced by immunoSEQ multiplex PCR, and TCRdb holds only the in-frame ones, with some missing. This table holds 30,000 to 45,000 clones, approximately 85% found once. As for time point: naive CD8 control sorted from an acute-time-point sample. Germline V CDR1 and CDR2: SEHNR, FQNEAQ (reference sequence). CDR3 length: 15 residues. V shed 4 bases and J shed 2 bases, with 11 bases lying between them. Whole-study findings and limits: Differing sequencing approaches may have limited exact matches to other epitopes.

The receptor's source is a young woman who spontaneously cleared hepatitis C infection. This chain connects TRBV7-9 to TRBJ1-4, with no clear D. The material sequenced was naive CD8+ T cells from PBMCs. CDR3 nucleotide sequence: TGTGCCAGCAGCTCGAGTTTGAGGACTAATGAAAAACTGTTTTTT. Translated: CASSSSLRTNEKLFF.